Listed below are T cell receptor beta chains from one sample, sequenced in a study of blood T cells in healthy people across ages. In TCRdb, the 5' RACE reads were re-called with MiXCR into one record per CDR3 protein. The repertoire holds fewer than 1.5 million distinct CDR3 sequences, with 35% to 45% as singletons. Sequencing input: blood. These receptors came from a woman aged 18-35 years in good health. CDR3s leave out the opening cysteine and the closing phenylalanine or tryptophan.

>TRBV6-6
ASRVTGGSGELF
>TRBV20-1
SAREQGAYYGYT
>TRBV12-3/TRBV12-4
ASSPRGTGNPSPLH
>TRBV2
ASRGNFQETQY
>TRBV12-3/TRBV12-4
ASSLGVAGDEQY
>TRBV30
AWSVGSDTQY
>TRBV21-1
ASTEGGALSSYNEQF
>TRBV20-1
SARDRGEGNYGYT
>TRBV29-1
SVVVQGNKAEAF
>TRBV20-1
SAFPVGEQY
>TRBV6-2/TRBV6-3
ASSYNRVAGGVRGEQF
>TRBV4-1
ASGTGSISGPQH
>TRBV21-1
ASSKGQLSWEQY
>TRBV28
ASSPRYGAGEVSQY
>TRBV14
ASARAVDEQF
>TRBV7-8
ASSVSPTDTQY
>TRBV20-1
SAETEGYYEQY
>TRBV20-1
SASPADRSHYEQY
>TRBV5-5
ASSQGGGRAPNTGELF
>TRBV19
ASSTSLRGDDAF
>TRBV5-1
ASSMTSGGTEQF
>TRBV6-5
ASGDPGRSNEKLF
>TRBV12-3/TRBV12-4
ASRSIQGDEQF
>TRBV6-2/TRBV6-3
ASSADRGPHYEQY
>TRBV12-3/TRBV12-4
ASSLGPGLAGNEQF
>TRBV20-1
SASGGASDTQY
>TRBV11-2
ASSYPDSRDGNTIY
>TRBV6-5
VSSYPGTGSYNEQY
>TRBV7-2
ASSLVAVPSYEQY
>TRBV7-2
ASSLDRGRVTQY
>TRBV5-1
TSSDLGRESDEQF
>TRBV5-1
ASSHGARENSNQPQH
>TRBV27
ASTAGGLYGYT
>TRBV6-1
ASTPVSSYNEQF
>TRBV7-2
ASSLASVNTEAF
>TRBV18
ASSLLAGGPNEQY
>TRBV4-1
ASSQTGAFTGANVLT
>TRBV3-1
ASSQELVSGTGNYNGQF
>TRBV4-1
ASSQDAWTDYGYT
>TRBV12-3/TRBV12-4
ASSGSGLAGNNEQY
>TRBV19
ASSKKGRGTPSYEQY